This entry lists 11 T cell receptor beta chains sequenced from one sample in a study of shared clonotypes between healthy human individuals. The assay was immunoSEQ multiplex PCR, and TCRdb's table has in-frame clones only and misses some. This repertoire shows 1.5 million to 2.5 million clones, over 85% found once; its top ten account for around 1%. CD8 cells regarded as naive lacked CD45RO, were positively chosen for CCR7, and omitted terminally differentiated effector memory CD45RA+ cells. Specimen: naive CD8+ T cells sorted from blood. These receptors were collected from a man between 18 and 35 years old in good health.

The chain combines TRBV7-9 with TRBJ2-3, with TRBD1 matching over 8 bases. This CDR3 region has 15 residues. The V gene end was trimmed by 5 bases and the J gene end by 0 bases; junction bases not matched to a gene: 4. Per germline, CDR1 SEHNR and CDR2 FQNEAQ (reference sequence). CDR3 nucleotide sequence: TGTGCCAGCAGCCTCTGGACAGGGAGCACAGATACGCAGTATTTT. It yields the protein CASSLWTGSTDTQYF.

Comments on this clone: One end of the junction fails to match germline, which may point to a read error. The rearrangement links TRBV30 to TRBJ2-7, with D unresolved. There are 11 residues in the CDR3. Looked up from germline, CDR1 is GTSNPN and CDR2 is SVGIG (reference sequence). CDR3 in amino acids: CAWSSSDEQYF. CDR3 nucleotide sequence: TGTGCCTGGAGTTCCTCCGACGAGCAGTACTTC.

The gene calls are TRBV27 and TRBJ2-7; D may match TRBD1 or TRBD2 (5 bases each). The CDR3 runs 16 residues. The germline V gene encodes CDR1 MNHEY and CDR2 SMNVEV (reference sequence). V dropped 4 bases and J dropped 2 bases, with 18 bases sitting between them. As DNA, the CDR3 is TGTGCCAGCAGTTCCTCTTCCGGGGCAACCACCTACGAGCAGTACTTC. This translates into CASSSSSGATTYEQYF.

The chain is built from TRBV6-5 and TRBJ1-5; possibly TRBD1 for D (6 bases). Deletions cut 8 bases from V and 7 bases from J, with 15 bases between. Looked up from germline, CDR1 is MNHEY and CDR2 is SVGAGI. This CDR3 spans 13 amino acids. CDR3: CASHMQGWQPQHF. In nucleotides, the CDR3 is TGTGCCAGCCACATGCAGGGGTGGCAGCCCCAGCATTTT.

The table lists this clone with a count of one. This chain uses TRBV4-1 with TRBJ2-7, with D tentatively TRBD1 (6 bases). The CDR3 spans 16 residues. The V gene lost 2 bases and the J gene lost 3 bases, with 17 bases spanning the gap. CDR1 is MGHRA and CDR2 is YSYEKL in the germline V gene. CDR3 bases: TGCGCCAGCAGCCAAACACCCTCAGGGGATCTCTACGAGCAGTACTTC. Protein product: CASSQTPSGDLYEQYF.

The CDR3 coding sequence is TGTGCCACCGGCGGGGGTTTATCCTACGAGCAGTACTTC. It specifies CATGGGLSYEQYF. J is TRBJ2-7 and V is TRBV15; 7 bases are shared with TRBD2. The CDR3 consists of 13 residues. In germline, CDR1 is LNHNV, CDR2 YYDKDF (reference sequence). V was pared by 8 bases and J by 1 base, with 5 bases of the junction left unmatched.

This chain's CDR3 is CASSPGTGDTGELFF. The CDR3 DNA sequence: TGTGCCAGCAGCCCCGGGACAGGGGACACCGGGGAGCTGTTTTTT. The rearrangement uses TRBV11-3 and TRBJ2-2; 10 bases fit TRBD1. V gave up 5 bases and J gave up 3 bases; unmatched junction bases: 3. This CDR3 spans 15 amino acids. The germline gives CDR1 SGHNT, CDR2 YENEEA.

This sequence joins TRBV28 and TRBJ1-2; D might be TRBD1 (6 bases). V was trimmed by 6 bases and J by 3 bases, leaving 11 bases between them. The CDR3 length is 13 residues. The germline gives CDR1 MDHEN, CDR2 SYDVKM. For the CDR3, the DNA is TGTGCCAGCAGCGCAACAGGGTACTATGGCTACACCTTC. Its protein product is CASSATGYYGYTF.

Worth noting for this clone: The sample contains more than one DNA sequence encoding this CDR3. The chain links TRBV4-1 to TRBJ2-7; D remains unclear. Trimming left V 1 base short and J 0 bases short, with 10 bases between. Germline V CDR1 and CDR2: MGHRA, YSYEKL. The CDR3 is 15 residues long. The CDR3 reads CASSQVSGSSYEQYF. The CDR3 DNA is TGCGCCAGCAGCCAAGTTTCAGGTAGCTCCTACGAGCAGTACTTC.

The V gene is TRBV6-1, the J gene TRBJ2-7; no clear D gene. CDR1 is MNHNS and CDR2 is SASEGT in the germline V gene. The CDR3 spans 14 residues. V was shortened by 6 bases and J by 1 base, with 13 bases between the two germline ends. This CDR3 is CASSSMGTSYEQYF. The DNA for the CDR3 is TGTGCCAGCAGCTCCATGGGAACTTCCTACGAGCAGTACTTC.

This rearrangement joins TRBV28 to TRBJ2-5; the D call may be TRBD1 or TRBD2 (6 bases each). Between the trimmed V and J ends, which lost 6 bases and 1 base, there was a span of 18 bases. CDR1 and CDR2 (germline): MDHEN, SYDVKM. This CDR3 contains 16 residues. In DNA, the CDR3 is TGTGCCAGCAGACCAAGGGGGGTCGGATTCCAAGAGACCCAGTACTTC. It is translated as CASRPRGVGFQETQYF.